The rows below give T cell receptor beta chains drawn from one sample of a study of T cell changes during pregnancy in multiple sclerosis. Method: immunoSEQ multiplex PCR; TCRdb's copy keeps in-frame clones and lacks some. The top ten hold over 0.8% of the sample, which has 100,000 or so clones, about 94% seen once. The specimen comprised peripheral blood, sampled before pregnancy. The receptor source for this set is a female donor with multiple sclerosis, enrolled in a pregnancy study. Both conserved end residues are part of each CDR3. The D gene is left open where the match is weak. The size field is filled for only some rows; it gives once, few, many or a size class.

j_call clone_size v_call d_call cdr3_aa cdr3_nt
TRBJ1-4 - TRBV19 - CASSSGGAGEKLFF TGTGCCAGTAGTAGCGGGGGGGCTGGGGAAAAACTGTTTTTT
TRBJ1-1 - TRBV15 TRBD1 CATSETGLEAFF TGTGCCACCAGCGAGACAGGGCTTGAAGCTTTCTTT
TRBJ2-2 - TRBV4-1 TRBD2 CASSQERSSGKSTGELFF TGCGCCAGCAGCCAAGAGAGATCTAGCGGGAAGTCGACCGGGGAGCTGTTTTTT
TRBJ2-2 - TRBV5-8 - CASSLAVNTGELFF TGTGCCAGCAGCTTAGCGGTGAACACCGGGGAGCTGTTTTTT
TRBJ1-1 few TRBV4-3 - CASSQVGGRGHPNTEAFF TGCGCCAGCAGCCAAGTGGGGGGGAGGGGACACCCGAACACTGAAGCTTTCTTT
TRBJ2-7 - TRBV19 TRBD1 CASSLTGTGYREQYF TGTGCCAGTAGTCTGACCGGGACAGGGTATCGAGAGCAGTACTTC
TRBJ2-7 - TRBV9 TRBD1 CASSPELQGAYNEQYF TGTGCCAGCAGCCCAGAGCTACAGGGGGCGTACAACGAGCAGTACTTC
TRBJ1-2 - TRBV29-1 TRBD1 CSVGQGTSYGYTF TGCAGCGTTGGACAGGGGACGTCTTATGGCTACACCTTC
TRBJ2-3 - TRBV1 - CTSSGLAGVPDTQYF TGCACCAGCAGCGGACTAGCGGGAGTGCCAGATACGCAGTATTTT
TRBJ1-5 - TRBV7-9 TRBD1 CASSLDRGPQPQHF TGTGCCAGCAGCTTAGACAGGGGCCCCCAGCCCCAGCATTTT